Below are 15 T cell receptor beta chains sequenced from a single sample in a study of cytomegalovirus exposure and HLA in healthy donors. 60 Vbeta and 13 Jbeta primers were used in PCR. Libraries were prepared by immunoSEQ multiplex PCR; TCRdb keeps only in-frame clonotypes and omits some of them. The sample holds roughly 150,000 clones, just over 75% seen once. Sequencing input: PBMCs. Receptors were obtained from a man in his forties in good health and CMV-seronegative.

Only a few counts were recorded for this clone. This chain connects TRBV6-5 to TRBJ1-4, with TRBD1 matching 8 bases. The V segment lost 10 bases and the J segment 7 bases; nucleotides outside the gene matches: 5. The CDR3 spans 12 residues. Per germline, CDR1 MNHEY and CDR2 SVGAGI. CDR3 DNA sequence: TGTGCCACCGCCACAGGGGGTGAAAAACTGTTTTTT. Translating it yields CATATGGEKLFF.

The chain recombines TRBV10-1 with TRBJ2-1; TRBD2 might be the D (6 bases). Germline CDR1 and CDR2: WNHNN and SYGVQD (reference sequence). This CDR3 contains 14 residues. The V end was cut by 2 bases, the J end by 1 base, with 6 bases between. The DNA of the CDR3 is TGCGCCAGCAGTGAGGGGGGGTCCTACAATGAGCAGTTCTTC. The encoded protein is CASSEGGSYNEQFF.

The chain couples TRBV20-1 to TRBJ1-2; tentative D call: TRBD1 (5 bases). Trimming shortened V by 1 base and J by 9 bases, and 6 bases separated the two germline ends. CDR1 is DFQATT, CDR2 SNEGSKA, per germline (reference sequence). There are 10 residues in the CDR3. The CDR3 spells CSARGQSYTF. The CDR3 nucleotides are TGCAGTGCTAGAGGACAGAGCTACACCTTC.

This clone showed up just a few times. In DNA form, the CDR3 reads TGTGCCAGCAGCTTAGCGGGAGGGCCTTACGAGCAGTACTTC. The encoded protein is CASSLAGGPYEQYF. This chain joins TRBV11-1 and TRBJ2-7; TRBD2 matches at 7 bases. This CDR3 is built from 14 residues. Germline CDR1 and CDR2: SGHAT and FQDESV (reference sequence). V trimming: 0 bases; J trimming: 4 bases; junction bases outside the gene matches: 3. The entire variable domain, with the rest obtained from reference TRBV11-1 and TRBJ2-7, is as follows: EAEVAQSPRYKITEKSQAVAFWCDPISGHATLYWYRQILGQGPELLVQFQDESVVDDSQLPKDRFSAERLKGVDSTLKIQPAELGDSAMYLCASSLAGGPYEQYFGPGTRLTVT.

V gene TRBV14 combines with J gene TRBJ2-5; no clear D. This CDR3 contains 11 residues. The germline V and J ends were trimmed by 4 bases and 2 bases, with 2 bases remaining between them. Germline CDR1 and CDR2: SGHDN and FVKESK. DNA for the CDR3: TGTGCCAGCAGCCCTCAAGAGACCCAGTACTTC. This codes for CASSPQETQYF.

The chain joins TRBV6-4 to TRBJ2-7, with 9 bases fitting TRBD1. The length of the CDR3 is 16 residues. Per the germline V gene, CDR1 is MRHNA and CDR2 is SNTAGT. J lost 2 bases, V lost 9 bases, and 14 bases had no gene match. Here the CDR3 DNA reads TGTGCCAGACCGGGACAGGGCTCATTTAATCCCTACGAGCAGTACTTC. This translates into CARPGQGSFNPYEQYF.

The rearrangement uses TRBV7-2 and TRBJ1-5; no firm D call. Germline loops: CDR1 SGHTA, CDR2 FQGNSA. V was cut by 4 bases and J by 6 bases, with 13 bases left in between. The CDR3 spans 14 residues. CDR3 in amino acids: CASSSNQEGQPQHF. CDR3 nucleotides: TGTGCCAGCAGCTCCAACCAGGAGGGTCAGCCCCAGCATTTT.

The chain joins TRBV27 to TRBJ2-3, with a possible D match to TRBD1 (7 bases). Trimming took 6 bases from V and 3 from J, leaving 19 bases between them. CDR1 and CDR2 (germline): MNHEY, SMNVEV (reference sequence). The CDR3 contains 16 residues. The DNA for the CDR3 is TGTGCCAGCAGCCGACCGGGGGCAGGGGGGACAGATACGCAGTATTTT. Protein product: CASSRPGAGGTDTQYF.

This chain joins TRBV7-6 and TRBJ2-2, with D perhaps matching TRBD1 (6 bases). V shed 2 bases and J shed 4 bases, with 11 bases lying between them. From germline, CDR1 is SGHVS and CDR2 FNYEAQ. The CDR3 has 15 amino acids. The CDR3 region is CASSLIGRGTGELFF. The CDR3 coding sequence is TGTGCCAGCAGCTTAATAGGCAGGGGCACCGGGGAGCTGTTTTTT.

This chain joins TRBV12-5 and TRBJ1-1; 7 bases are shared with TRBD1. The CDR3 contains 15 residues. Per germline, CDR1 LGHNT and CDR2 FRNRAP. The V and J ends lost 1 base and 1 base, in that order; junction bases with no gene match: 3. In DNA form, the CDR3 reads TGTGCTAGTGGTTTGGGGACAGGATGGAACACTGAAGCTTTCTTT. Amino acid sequence: CASGLGTGWNTEAFF.

This clone has only a few counts. J is TRBJ2-7 and V is TRBV2, with 7 bases identical to TRBD1. V was pared by 3 bases and J by 1 base, with 0 bases of the junction left unmatched. The CDR3 is 13 amino acids. CDR1 is SNHLY, CDR2 FYNNEI, per germline. As DNA, the CDR3 is TGTGCCAGCAGTGAGGGACAGTCCTACGAGCAGTACTTC. Encoded protein: CASSEGQSYEQYF. The full variable domain, with the rest looked up from reference TRBV2 and TRBJ2-7, is EPEVTQTPSHQVTQMGQEVILRCVPISNHLYFYWYRQILGQKVEFLVSFYNNEISEKSEIFDDQFSVERPDGSNFTLKIRSTKLEDSAMYFCASSEGQSYEQYFGPGTRLTVT.

A remark on this clone: This sample includes further DNA sequences coding for the same CDR3. CDR3 loop: CSVTGGTDTQYF. The CDR3 nucleotides read TGCAGCGTGACGGGTGGCACAGATACGCAGTATTTT. The chain links TRBV29-1 to TRBJ2-3; D is unresolved. CDR3 size: 12 residues. V was pared by 6 bases and J by 1 base, with 8 bases between. Germline-derived CDR1 and CDR2 are SQVTM and ANQGSEA.

The V gene is TRBV10-1, the J gene TRBJ2-3, with TRBD1 as a possible D gene (5 bases). V dropped 8 bases and J dropped 8 bases, with 17 bases sitting between them. CDR1 is WNHNN and CDR2 is SYGVQD in the germline V gene (reference sequence). The CDR3 loop spans 13 amino acids. The CDR3 DNA reads TGCGCCAGCCGGCTAGGGGTGTCGGGTACGCAGTATTTT. Residues: CASRLGVSGTQYF.

The genes are TRBV9 and TRBJ2-1; 9 bases are shared with TRBD2. V lost 4 bases to trimming and J lost 2 bases; unmatched junction nucleotides: 7. This CDR3 has 16 residues. Per germline, CDR1 SGDLS and CDR2 YYNGEE. CDR3 region: CASSLEGLAAYNEQFF. CDR3 bases: TGTGCCAGCAGCCTCGAGGGACTAGCTGCCTACAATGAGCAGTTCTTC.

The rearrangement links TRBV10-3 to TRBJ1-1; a possible D gene is TRBD1 (5 bases). The CDR3 has 13 amino acids. V was clipped by 7 bases and J by 4 bases, with 13 bases between them. CDR1 and CDR2 (germline): ENHRY, SYGVKD. The CDR3 region has the DNA TGTGCCATCACCCGGGGGGTCGGCACTGAAGCTTTCTTT. It encodes CAITRGVGTEAFF.